In this sample, the clone carrying this TCR beta chain turned up once. The CDR3 is 20 residues long. V was clipped by 1 base and J by 5 bases; unmatched bases: 15. Germline V gives CDR1 SGHTA, CDR2 FQGTGA. The data originate from a study of blood T cell repertoires in COVID-19. Study-level information: The cDNA or gDNA used as material had been derived from T cells, B-cell-depleted T cells, or PBMCs.

The repertoire was sequenced with immunoSEQ multiplex PCR; TCRdb's copy has only in-frame clones and lacks some. The sample records approximately 240,000 clones, 70% to 90% being singletons. V and J are TRBV7-3 and TRBJ2-2; 11 bases match TRBD2. The clonotype was recovered from a woman in her fifties or sixties with active or convalescent COVID-19. Input material: peripheral blood. The CDR3 DNA is TGTGCCAGCAGCTTAAAGTCGTTGGGTGGACTAGCGGGTCGTACCGGGGAGCTGTTTTTT. Its protein product is CASSLKSLGGLAGRTGELFF.